This TCR beta chain was documented in a study of T cells in Graves' hyperthyroidism and ophthalmopathy. On the study more broadly: The blood sample was taken at first diagnosis, before treatment began.

As for this clonotype: Its antigen is not known.

Amplification yielded TCR beta CDR3 regions, with RNA transcripts as the source. The TCR CDR3 first-round RT-PCR relied on the HTBI primer set. A single record per CDR3 protein comes from TCRdb applying MiXCR to the multiplex PCR reads. Altogether about 840,000 distinct CDR3 sequences are present, over 35% being singletons, with the ten largest covering 7% to 10%. V lost 6 bases, J lost 3 bases, and 9 bases lay in between. CDR3 size: 12 residues. Whole-study results and caveats: Appearing also in blood were most of the thyroid clonotypes expanded above 0.001. From stable hyperthyroidism, ophthalmopathy was separated by a 13 V-J model.

Fresh peripheral blood, about 9.3 ml, yielded the PBMCs. The chain uses TRBV12-3 or TRBV12-4 and TRBJ2-7; unclear D gene. The source of this sequence is a man aged 18 to 30 with Graves' hyperthyroidism. The source material was blood. The CDR3 sequence is CASSPTFYEQYF. The CDR3 nucleotides read TGTGCCAGCAGCCCGACTTTCTACGAGCAGTACTTC.